This T cell receptor (beta chain) appears in the sequencing data of a study of T-cell memory formation after mild COVID-19. The germline V and J ends were trimmed by 2 bases and 0 bases, with 5 bases remaining between them. CDR3 length: 15 residues. Germline assignment: CDR1 SEHNR and CDR2 FQNEAQ (reference sequence). TCRdb reanalysed the 5' RACE reads using MiXCR and keeps one entry per CDR3 protein. The table records some 300,000 distinct CDR3 sequences, 20% to 25% of them present only once. The J gene is TRBJ2-6, the V gene TRBV7-9; D remains unclear. The receptor's source is a man between 18 and 35 years old who had mild COVID-19 (a few samples of this study predate the infection). Cell type and time point are not known. Sequenced: PBMCs or a T cell subset sorted from them (not recorded which). The CDR3 DNA sequence: TGTGCCAGCAGCTTACAGCTCTCTGGGGCCAACGTCCTGACTTTC. Protein: CASSLQLSGANVLTF. Variable domain in full (rest from reference TRBV7-9 and TRBJ2-6): DTGVSQNPRHKITKRGQNVTFRCDPISEHNRLYWYRQTLGQGPEFLTYFQNEAQLEKSRLLSDRFSAERPKGSFSTLEIQRTEQGDSAMYLCASSLQLSGANVLTFGAGSRLTVL.